This T cell receptor beta chain was sequenced for a study of blood T cell repertoires in COVID-19. Overall study: Italy, Spain and the United States were the sources of the convalescent and acute COVID-19 samples.

Participants, 18 to 89 years old, spanned about two dozen US areas. The length of the CDR3 is 15 residues. Trimming at V came to 2 bases and at J to 5 bases, leaving 5 bases not matched to a gene. Per the germline V gene, CDR1 is KGHSH and CDR2 is LQKENI. Study processing details: Estimation of nucleated cell counts was performed using reference gene primer amplification. Here immunoSEQ multiplex PCR was the method, and the copy in TCRdb shows in-frame clones only, minus some. V, J and clone size were drawn from that table, and D and trimming were deduced from the DNA. The sample contains fewer than 250,000 clones, 65% to 85% of which appear only once.

The source of this sequence is a woman aged 30 to 39 who had recovered from COVID-19. Sequencing was carried out using PBMCs or T cells enriched from blood (not recorded which). The V gene is TRBV18, the J gene TRBJ2-3, with 9 bases aligning to TRBD2. The CDR3 nucleotides read TGTGCCAGCTCACCATTAGCGGGGGTTAGAGATACGCAGTATTTT. Residues: CASSPLAGVRDTQYF.